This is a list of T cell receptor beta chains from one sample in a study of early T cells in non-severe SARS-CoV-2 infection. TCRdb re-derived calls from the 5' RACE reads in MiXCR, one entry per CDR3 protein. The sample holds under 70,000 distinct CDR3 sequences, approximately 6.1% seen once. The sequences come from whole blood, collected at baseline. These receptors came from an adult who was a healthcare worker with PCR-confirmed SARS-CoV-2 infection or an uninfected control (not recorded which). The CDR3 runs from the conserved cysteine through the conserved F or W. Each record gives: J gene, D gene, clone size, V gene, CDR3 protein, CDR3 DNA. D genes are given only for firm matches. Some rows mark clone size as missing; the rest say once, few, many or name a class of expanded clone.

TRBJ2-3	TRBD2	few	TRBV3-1	CASSQDGAGASDTQYF	TGTGCCAGCAGCCAAGATGGAGCGGGAGCCAGCGATACGCAGTATTTT
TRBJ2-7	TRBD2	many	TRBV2	CASSEFAGGYSYEQYF	TGTGCCAGCAGTGAGTTTGCGGGAGGCTACTCCTACGAGCAGTACTTC
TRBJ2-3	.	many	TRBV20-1	CSASRWGSPTDTQYF	TGCAGTGCTAGTCGGTGGGGTTCACCAACAGATACGCAGTATTTT
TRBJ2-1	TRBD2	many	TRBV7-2	CASSLAGGGQYEQFF	TGTGCCAGCAGCTTAGCTGGGGGAGGGCAATATGAGCAGTTCTTC
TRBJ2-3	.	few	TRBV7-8	CASSLGALLATDTQYF	TGTGCCAGCAGCTTAGGAGCGTTGCTAGCCACAGATACGCAGTATTTT
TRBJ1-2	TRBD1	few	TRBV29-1	CSAGTEASRGYTF	TGCAGCGCCGGGACAGAGGCTTCTAGGGGCTACACCTTC
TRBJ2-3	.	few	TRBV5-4	CASSFQGPDTQYF	TGTGCCAGCAGCTTCCAAGGGCCAGATACGCAGTATTTT
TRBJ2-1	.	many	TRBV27	CASSHSVSYNEQFF	TGTGCCAGCAGCCATAGCGTCTCCTACAATGAGCAGTTCTTC
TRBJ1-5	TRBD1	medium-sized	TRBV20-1	CSASKTGRGNQPQHF	TGCAGTGCCAGTAAGACAGGGCGAGGCAATCAGCCCCAGCATTTT
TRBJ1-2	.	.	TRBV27	CASSPPRTEPSYYGYTF	TGTGCCAGCAGTCCCCCCCGGACGGAGCCATCGTACTATGGCTACACCTTC
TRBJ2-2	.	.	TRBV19	CASSIPTGELFF	TGTGCCAGTAGTATCCCCACCGGGGAGCTGTTTTTT
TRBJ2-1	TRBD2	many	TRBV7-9	CASTFLGRGHNEQFF	TGTGCCAGCACCTTTCTCGGGAGGGGCCACAATGAGCAGTTCTTC
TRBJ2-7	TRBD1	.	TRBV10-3	CAISEPGQANSYEQYF	TGTGCCATCAGTGAGCCAGGACAGGCCAACTCCTACGAGCAGTACTTC
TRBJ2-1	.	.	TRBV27	CASSLSWGSSPFF	TGTGCCAGCAGTTTATCGTGGGGCTCAAGTCCGTTCTTC
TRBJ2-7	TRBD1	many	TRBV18	CASSGQASSYEQYF	TGTGCCAGCTCAGGACAGGCCAGCTCCTACGAGCAGTACTTC
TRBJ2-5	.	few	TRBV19	CASSGQFQETQYF	TGTGCCAGTAGTGGGCAATTCCAAGAGACCCAGTACTTC
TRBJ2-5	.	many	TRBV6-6	CASRPGGQETQYF	TGTGCCAGCAGGCCTGGGGGGCAAGAGACCCAGTACTTC
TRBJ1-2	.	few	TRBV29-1	CSVETQINYGYTF	TGCAGCGTTGAAACCCAGATTAACTATGGCTACACCTTC